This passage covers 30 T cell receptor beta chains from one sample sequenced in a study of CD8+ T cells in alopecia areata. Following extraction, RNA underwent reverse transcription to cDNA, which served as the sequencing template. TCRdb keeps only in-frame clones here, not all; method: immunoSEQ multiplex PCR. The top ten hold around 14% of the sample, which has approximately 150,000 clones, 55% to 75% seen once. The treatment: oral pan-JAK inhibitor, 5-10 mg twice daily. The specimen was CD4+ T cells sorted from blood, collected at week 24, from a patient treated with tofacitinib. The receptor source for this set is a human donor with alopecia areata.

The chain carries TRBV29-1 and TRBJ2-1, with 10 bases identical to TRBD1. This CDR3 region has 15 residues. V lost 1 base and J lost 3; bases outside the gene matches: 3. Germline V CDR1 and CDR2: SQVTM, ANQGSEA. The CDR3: CSVEGDRGGYNEQFF. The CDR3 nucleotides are TGCAGCGTTGAAGGGGACAGGGGAGGCTACAATGAGCAGTTCTTC.

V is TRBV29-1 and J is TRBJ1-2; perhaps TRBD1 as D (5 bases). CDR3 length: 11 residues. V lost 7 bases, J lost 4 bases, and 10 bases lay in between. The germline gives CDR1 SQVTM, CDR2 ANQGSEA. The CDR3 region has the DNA TGCAGCGGCGGGGGGAGCTATGGCTACACCTTC. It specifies CSGGGSYGYTF. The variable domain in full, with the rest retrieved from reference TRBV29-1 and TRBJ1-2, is SAVISQKPSRDICQRGTSLTIQCQVDSQVTMMFWYRQQPGQSLTLIATANQGSEATYESGFVIDKFPISRPNLTFSTLTVSNMSPEDSSIYLCSGGGSYGYTFGSGTRLTVV.

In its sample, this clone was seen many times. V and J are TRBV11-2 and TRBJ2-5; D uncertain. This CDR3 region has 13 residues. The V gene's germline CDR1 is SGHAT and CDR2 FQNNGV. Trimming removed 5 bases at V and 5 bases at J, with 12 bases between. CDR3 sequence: CASSESGQETQYF. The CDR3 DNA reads TGTGCCAGCAGCGAGTCGGGTCAGGAGACCCAGTACTTC.

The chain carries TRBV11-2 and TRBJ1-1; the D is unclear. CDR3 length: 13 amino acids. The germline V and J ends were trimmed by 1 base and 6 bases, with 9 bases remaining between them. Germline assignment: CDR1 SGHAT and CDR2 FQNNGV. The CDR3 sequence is CASSLVTVSEAFF. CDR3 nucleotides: TGTGCCAGCAGCTTAGTCACAGTCTCTGAAGCTTTCTTT.

The CDR3 loop reads CASSYGSGTVYGYTF. CDR3 sequence (DNA): TGTGCCAGCAGTTACGGCTCAGGGACCGTTTATGGCTACACCTTC. The chain has TRBV6-5 and TRBJ1-2; D perhaps matches TRBD1 (5 bases). The CDR3 covers 15 residues. Trimming removed 2 bases at V and 5 bases at J, with 15 bases between. Germline assignment: CDR1 MNHEY and CDR2 SVGAGI.

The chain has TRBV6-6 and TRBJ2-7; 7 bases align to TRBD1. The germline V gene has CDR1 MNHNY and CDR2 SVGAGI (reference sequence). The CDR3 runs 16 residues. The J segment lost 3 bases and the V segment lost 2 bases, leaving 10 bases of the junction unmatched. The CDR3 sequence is CASSYLPGTVNYEQYF. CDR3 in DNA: TGTGCCAGCAGTTACCTTCCCGGGACAGTCAACTACGAGCAGTACTTC.

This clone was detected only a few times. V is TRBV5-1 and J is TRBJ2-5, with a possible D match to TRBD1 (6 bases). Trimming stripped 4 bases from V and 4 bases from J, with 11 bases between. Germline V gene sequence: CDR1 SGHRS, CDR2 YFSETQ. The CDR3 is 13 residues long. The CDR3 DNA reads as TGCGCCAGCAGCATACAGGGAAGAGAGACCCAGTACTTC. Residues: CASSIQGRETQYF.

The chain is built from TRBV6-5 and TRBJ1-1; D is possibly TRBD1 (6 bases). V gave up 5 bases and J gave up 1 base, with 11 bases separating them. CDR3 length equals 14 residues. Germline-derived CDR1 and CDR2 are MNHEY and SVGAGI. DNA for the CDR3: TGTGCCAGCAGTGGGACATACCCGAACACTGAAGCTTTCTTT. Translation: CASSGTYPNTEAFF.

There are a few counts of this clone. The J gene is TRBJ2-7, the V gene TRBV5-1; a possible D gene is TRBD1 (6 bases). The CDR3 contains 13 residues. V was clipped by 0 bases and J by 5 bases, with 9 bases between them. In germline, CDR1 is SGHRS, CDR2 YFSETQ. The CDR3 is CASSLDRANEQYF. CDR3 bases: TGCGCCAGCAGCTTGGACAGGGCCAACGAGCAGTACTTC.

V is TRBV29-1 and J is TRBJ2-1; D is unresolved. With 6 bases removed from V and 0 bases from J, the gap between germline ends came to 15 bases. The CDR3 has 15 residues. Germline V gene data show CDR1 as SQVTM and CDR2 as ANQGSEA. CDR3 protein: CSVRTRLSSYNEQFF. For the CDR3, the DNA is TGCAGCGTGCGGACGCGCCTGAGCTCCTACAATGAGCAGTTCTTC.

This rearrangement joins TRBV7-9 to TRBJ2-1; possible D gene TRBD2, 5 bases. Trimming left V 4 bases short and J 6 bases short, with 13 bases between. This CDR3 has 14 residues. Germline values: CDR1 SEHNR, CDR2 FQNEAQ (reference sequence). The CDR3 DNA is TGTGCCAGCAGCTCCTCGGACTCCCGCAATGAGCAGTTCTTC. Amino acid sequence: CASSSSDSRNEQFF.

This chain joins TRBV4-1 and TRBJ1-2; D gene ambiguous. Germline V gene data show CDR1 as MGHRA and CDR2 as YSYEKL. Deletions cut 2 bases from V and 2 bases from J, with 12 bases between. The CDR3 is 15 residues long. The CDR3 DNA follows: TGCGCCAGCAGCCAACTCGACGGTGTAAACTATGGCTACACCTTC. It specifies CASSQLDGVNYGYTF.

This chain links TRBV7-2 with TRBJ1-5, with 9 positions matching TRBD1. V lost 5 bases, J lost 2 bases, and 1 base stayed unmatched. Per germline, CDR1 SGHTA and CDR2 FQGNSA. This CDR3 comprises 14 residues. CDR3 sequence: CASSGDRGNQPQHF. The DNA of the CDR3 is TGTGCCAGCAGCGGGGACAGGGGCAATCAGCCCCAGCATTTT.

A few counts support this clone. For the CDR3, the DNA is TGCAGCGCAGGGTTGGATACGCAGTATTTT. Translating it yields CSAGLDTQYF. The genes are TRBV29-1 and TRBJ2-3; a possible D gene is TRBD1 (5 bases). CDR1 is SQVTM, CDR2 ANQGSEA, per germline. CDR3 length: 10 amino acids. The germline V and J ends were trimmed by 7 bases and 6 bases, with 8 bases remaining between them.

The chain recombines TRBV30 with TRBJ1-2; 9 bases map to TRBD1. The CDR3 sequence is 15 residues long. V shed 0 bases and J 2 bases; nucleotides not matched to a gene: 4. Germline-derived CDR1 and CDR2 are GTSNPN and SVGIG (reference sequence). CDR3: CAWSVGGQGNYGYTF. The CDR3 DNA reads TGTGCCTGGAGTGTAGGGGGACAGGGAAACTATGGCTACACCTTC.

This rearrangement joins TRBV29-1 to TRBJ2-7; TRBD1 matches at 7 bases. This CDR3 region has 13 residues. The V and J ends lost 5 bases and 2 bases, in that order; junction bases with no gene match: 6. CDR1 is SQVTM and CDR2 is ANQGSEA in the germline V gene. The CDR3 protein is CSVSPGQTYEQYF. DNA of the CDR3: TGCAGCGTTAGTCCGGGACAGACCTACGAGCAGTACTTC.

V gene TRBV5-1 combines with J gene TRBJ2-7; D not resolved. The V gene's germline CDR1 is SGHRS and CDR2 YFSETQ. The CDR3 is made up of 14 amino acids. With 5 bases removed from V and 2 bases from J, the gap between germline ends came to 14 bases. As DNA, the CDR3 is TGCGCCAGCAGTCAAGCATCAGGACCCTACGAGCAGTACTTC. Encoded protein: CASSQASGPYEQYF.

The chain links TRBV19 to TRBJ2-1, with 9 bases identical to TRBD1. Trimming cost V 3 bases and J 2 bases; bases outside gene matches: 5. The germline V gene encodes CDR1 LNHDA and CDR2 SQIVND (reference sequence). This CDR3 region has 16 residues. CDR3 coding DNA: TGTGCCAGTAGTATCCAGACAGGGGGTCCCTACAATGAGCAGTTCTTC. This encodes CASSIQTGGPYNEQFF.

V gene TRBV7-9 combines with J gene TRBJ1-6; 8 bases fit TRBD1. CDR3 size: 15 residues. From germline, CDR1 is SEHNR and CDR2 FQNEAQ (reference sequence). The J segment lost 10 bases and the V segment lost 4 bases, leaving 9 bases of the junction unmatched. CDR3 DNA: TGTGCCAGCAGCTCGTTGGACAGGGCAGGGTCACCCCTCCACTTT. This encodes CASSSLDRAGSPLHF.

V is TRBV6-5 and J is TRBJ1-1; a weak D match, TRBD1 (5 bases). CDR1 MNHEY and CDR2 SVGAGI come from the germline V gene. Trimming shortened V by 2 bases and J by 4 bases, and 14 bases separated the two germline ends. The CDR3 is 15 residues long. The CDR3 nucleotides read TGTGCCAGCAGTTACGATGGCGTCGGGGCCACTGAAGCTTTCTTT. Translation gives CASSYDGVGATEAFF.

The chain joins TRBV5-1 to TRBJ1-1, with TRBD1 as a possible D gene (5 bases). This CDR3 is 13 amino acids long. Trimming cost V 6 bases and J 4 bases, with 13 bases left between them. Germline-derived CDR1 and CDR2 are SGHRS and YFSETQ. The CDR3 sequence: CASTPGDITEAFF. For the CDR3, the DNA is TGCGCCAGCACCCCGGGGGATATCACTGAAGCTTTCTTT.

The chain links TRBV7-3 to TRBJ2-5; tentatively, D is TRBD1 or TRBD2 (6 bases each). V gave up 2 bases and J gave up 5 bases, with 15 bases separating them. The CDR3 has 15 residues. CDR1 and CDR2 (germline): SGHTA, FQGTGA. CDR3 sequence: CASSLVGGKYETQYF. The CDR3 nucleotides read TGTGCCAGCAGCTTAGTCGGGGGCAAATATGAGACCCAGTACTTC.

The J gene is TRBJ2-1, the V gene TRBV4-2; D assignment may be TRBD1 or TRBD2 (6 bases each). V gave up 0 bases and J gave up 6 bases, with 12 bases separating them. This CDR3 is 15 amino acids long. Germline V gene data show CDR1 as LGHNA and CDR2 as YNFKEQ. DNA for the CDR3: TGTGCCAGCAGCCAAGATCGAGGGGGGTTCAATGAGCAGTTCTTC. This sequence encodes CASSQDRGGFNEQFF.

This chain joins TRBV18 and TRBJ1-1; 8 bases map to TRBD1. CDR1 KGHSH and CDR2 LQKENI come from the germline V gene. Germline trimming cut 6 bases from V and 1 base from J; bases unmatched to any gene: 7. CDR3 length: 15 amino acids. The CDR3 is CASSLPGGRNTEAFF. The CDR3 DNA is TGTGCCAGCTCGCTACCAGGGGGCAGGAACACTGAAGCTTTCTTT.

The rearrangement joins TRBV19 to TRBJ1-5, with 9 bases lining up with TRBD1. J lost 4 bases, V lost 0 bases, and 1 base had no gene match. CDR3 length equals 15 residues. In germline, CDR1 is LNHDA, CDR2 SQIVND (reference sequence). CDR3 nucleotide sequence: TGTGCCAGTAGTATAGAGGGACAGGGAAATCAGCCCCAGCATTTT. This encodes CASSIEGQGNQPQHF.

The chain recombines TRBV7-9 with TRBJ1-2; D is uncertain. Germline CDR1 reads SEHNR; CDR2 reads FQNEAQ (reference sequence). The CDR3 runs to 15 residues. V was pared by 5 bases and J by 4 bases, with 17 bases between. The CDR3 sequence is CASSPLSLGFYGYTF. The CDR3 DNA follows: TGTGCCAGCAGCCCATTAAGCCTGGGGTTCTATGGCTACACCTTC.

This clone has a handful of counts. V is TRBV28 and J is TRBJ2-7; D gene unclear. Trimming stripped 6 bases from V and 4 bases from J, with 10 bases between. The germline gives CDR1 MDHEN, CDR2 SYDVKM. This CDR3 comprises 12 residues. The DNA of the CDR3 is TGTGCCAGCAGCTCGATCGGATACGAGCAGTACTTC. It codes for CASSSIGYEQYF.

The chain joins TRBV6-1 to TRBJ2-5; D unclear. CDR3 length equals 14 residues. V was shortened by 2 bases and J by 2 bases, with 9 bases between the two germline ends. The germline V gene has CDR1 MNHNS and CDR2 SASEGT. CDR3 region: CASSEILQQETQYF. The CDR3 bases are TGTGCCAGCAGTGAAATCCTACAGCAAGAGACCCAGTACTTC.

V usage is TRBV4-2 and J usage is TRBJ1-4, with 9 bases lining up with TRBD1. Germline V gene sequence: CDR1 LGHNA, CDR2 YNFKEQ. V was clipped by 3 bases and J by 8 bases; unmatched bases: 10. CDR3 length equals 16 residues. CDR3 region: CASSHLGGTGYEKLFF. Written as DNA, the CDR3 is TGTGCCAGCAGCCACCTAGGCGGGACAGGGTACGAAAAACTGTTTTTT.

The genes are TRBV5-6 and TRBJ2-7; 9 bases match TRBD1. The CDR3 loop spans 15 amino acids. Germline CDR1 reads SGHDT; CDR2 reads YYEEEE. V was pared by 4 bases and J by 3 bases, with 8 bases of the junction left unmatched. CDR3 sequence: CASSLWTGDLYEQYF. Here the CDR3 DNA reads TGTGCCAGCAGCCTCTGGACAGGGGACCTCTACGAGCAGTACTTC.